Listed below are T cell receptor beta chains from one sample, sequenced in a study of blood T cell repertoires in COVID-19. Assay: immunoSEQ multiplex PCR; the TCRdb copy retains only in-frame clones and omits some. The repertoire holds about 310,000 clones, with 87% as singletons. Sequencing input: peripheral blood. The receptors originated from a man aged 45-65 years with active or convalescent COVID-19. The CDR3 runs from the conserved cysteine through the conserved F or W. The D gene is left open where the match is weak. Clone size is stated in some rows and not others, as once, few, many or a class when expanded.

J gene | V gene | clone size | D gene | CDR3 DNA | CDR3 protein
TRBJ1-1 | TRBV15 | - | - | TGTGCCACCAGCAGGCACAGGGCGAACACTGAAGCTTTCTTT | CATSRHRANTEAFF
TRBJ1-3 | TRBV6-5 | once | - | TGTGCCAGCACGCTAGCCGGTGGAAACACCATATATTTT | CASTLAGGNTIYF
TRBJ1-5 | TRBV2 | - | TRBD1 | TGTGCCAGCAGTGACCCGGACAGGGGGCAGCCCCAGCATTTT | CASSDPDRGQPQHF
TRBJ2-7 | TRBV11-2 | - | TRBD1 | TGTGCCAGCAGTCCCGGACAGGGTCCCTACGAGCAGTACTTC | CASSPGQGPYEQYF
TRBJ2-6 | TRBV21-1 | - | - | TGTGCCAGCAGCCGGGAGGCAGGGAGGGCGAGCTCTGGGGCCAACGTCCTGACTTTC | CASSREAGRASSGANVLTF
TRBJ2-7 | TRBV9 | - | TRBD1 | TGTGCCAGCAGCCCCCTAGGGGACAGTTCCTACGAGCAGTACTTC | CASSPLGDSSYEQYF
TRBJ2-2 | TRBV5-4 | - | - | TGTGCCAGCAGCGGACAAGTCGCGAACACCGGGGAGCTGTTTTTT | CASSGQVANTGELFF
TRBJ1-3 | TRBV28 | - | - | TGTGCCAGTTTGCCGGACAGAGCCTCTGGAAACACCATATATTTT | CASLPDRASGNTIYF
TRBJ1-6 | TRBV5-5 | few | TRBD1 | TGTGCCAGCAGCAGGGACAGCCGTTCACCCCTCCACTTT | CASSRDSRSPLHF
TRBJ2-5 | TRBV18 | - | TRBD1 | TGTGCCAGCTCGGGACAGCAAGAGACCCAGTACTTC | CASSGQQETQYF
TRBJ2-3 | TRBV7-2 | - | TRBD2 | TGTGCCAGCAGCTTAACGGGAGGGCAAGCAGATACGCAGTATTTT | CASSLTGGQADTQYF
TRBJ2-7 | TRBV11-2 | - | - | TGTGCCAGCAGCTATGGAGCAGACTCCTACGAGCAGTACTTC | CASSYGADSYEQYF
TRBJ1-4 | TRBV7-3 | - | TRBD1 | TGTGCCAGCAGCCAGACAGGGGTTAGCTCAAAACTGTTTTTT | CASSQTGVSSKLFF
TRBJ1-1 | TRBV28 | - | TRBD1 | TGTGCCAGCAGTAAGGGGCCGGGACAGTGGTCTGAAGCTTTCTTT | CASSKGPGQWSEAFF
TRBJ1-1 | TRBV24-1 | - | - | TGTGCCACCAGTGATCCAGACACTGAAGCTTTCTTT | CATSDPDTEAFF
TRBJ1-4 | TRBV9 | - | TRBD1 | TGTGCCAGCAGCGCGCAGGGGGCCCGTGAAAAACTGTTTTTT | CASSAQGAREKLFF
TRBJ1-2 | TRBV5-1 | - | TRBD1 | TGCGCCAGCAGGGCCGGGACAGGGGGCACAACAGGCTACACCTTC | CASRAGTGGTTGYTF
TRBJ2-2 | TRBV7-2 | - | TRBD2 | TGTGCCAGCAGACGGGGGGACCACACCGGGGAGCTGTTTTTT | CASRRGDHTGELFF
TRBJ2-5 | TRBV5-6 | - | TRBD2 | TGTGCCAGCAGCCCTGGACTAGCGGGGATACAAGAGACCCAGTACTTC | CASSPGLAGIQETQYF
TRBJ2-5 | TRBV7-8 | - | TRBD2 | TGTGCCAGCAGCTTAGGGACTAGCGGGGCCATACAAGAGACCCAGTACTTC | CASSLGTSGAIQETQYF
TRBJ2-1 | TRBV24-1 | - | TRBD2 | TGTGCCACCAGTGATTCTCCGGGACTAGCGGACACACCCTACAATGAGCAGTTCTTC | CATSDSPGLADTPYNEQFF
TRBJ1-5 | TRBV6-2/TRBV6-3 | - | - | TGTGCCAGCAGTCCCTCTGATCAGCCCCAGCATTTT | CASSPSDQPQHF
TRBJ1-6 | TRBV9 | - | - | TGTGCCAGCAGCGTACGTTCGGGGGATTCACCCCTCCACTTT | CASSVRSGDSPLHF
TRBJ1-2 | TRBV28 | - | - | TGTGCCAGCAGTTTATTTTACCCGGGACACCCTAACTATGGCTACACCTTC | CASSLFYPGHPNYGYTF
TRBJ1-4 | TRBV7-9 | once | - | TGTGCCAGCAGCCCCCAGGAAAAACTGTTTTTT | CASSPQEKLFF
TRBJ1-6 | TRBV7-2 | - | TRBD1 | TGTGCCAGCAGCCCTTGGACAGGGGATTTACCCCTCCACTTT | CASSPWTGDLPLHF
TRBJ2-5 | TRBV27 | - | - | TGTGCCAGCAGGGGGCAGGAGCAGGAGACCCAGTACTTC | CASRGQEQETQYF
TRBJ2-2 | TRBV7-2 | - | - | TGTGCCAGCAGCTTAGACAGGGTCCATAACACCGGGGAGCTGTTTTTT | CASSLDRVHNTGELFF
TRBJ1-1 | TRBV30 | once | - | TGTGCCGGGGGCCATGTGAACACTGAAGCTTTCTTT | CAGGHVNTEAFF
TRBJ2-1 | TRBV29-1 | - | - | TGCAGCGTTGCAGAGGGACGGGCGGGATCTTTCTACAATGAGCAGTTCTTC | CSVAEGRAGSFYNEQFF
TRBJ1-4 | TRBV19 | - | TRBD1 | TGTGCCAGTAGTATTGGACAGGCTAATGAAAAACTGTTTTTT | CASSIGQANEKLFF
TRBJ1-3 | TRBV7-7 | - | - | TGTGCTAGCAGCTTAACGGCGGGGCCCCCCATATATTTT | CASSLTAGPPIYF
TRBJ1-3 | TRBV14 | - | - | TGTGCCAGCAGCCAAGATCCCCCCTACTACTCTGGAAACACCATATATTTT | CASSQDPPYYSGNTIYF
TRBJ2-7 | TRBV5-6 | - | TRBD2 | TGTGCCAGCAGCCCGGGACTAGCGGGAACACACTCCTACGAGCAGTACTTC | CASSPGLAGTHSYEQYF
TRBJ2-1 | TRBV7-9 | - | TRBD2 | TGTGCCAGCAGCATAAGACTAGCGGGAGGGAGTAATGAGCAGTTCTTC | CASSIRLAGGSNEQFF
TRBJ1-4 | TRBV6-5 | - | TRBD1 | TGTGCCAGCAGTACCGGGACAGCTGATGAAAAACTGTTTTTT | CASSTGTADEKLFF
TRBJ2-1 | TRBV7-9 | few | TRBD2 | TGTGCCAGCAGCCTTCCCCCCAGGCTAGCGGGAGCGGGGAATGAGCAGTTCTTC | CASSLPPRLAGAGNEQFF
TRBJ2-7 | TRBV5-5 | once | TRBD1 | TGTGCCAGCAGCTCCCGGGACAGATCCTACGAGCAGTACTTC | CASSSRDRSYEQYF
TRBJ1-6 | TRBV5-1 | - | - | TGCGCCAGCAGCTTTGCCGGGAATTCACCCCTCCACTTT | CASSFAGNSPLHF
TRBJ1-1 | TRBV19 | few | TRBD1 | TGTGCCAGTAGTACTGGGACAGGGGGAACTGAAGCTTTCTTT | CASSTGTGGTEAFF
TRBJ2-1 | TRBV19 | once | - | TGTGCCAGTAGTATAGCGGGAGCCGACAATGAGCAGTTCTTC | CASSIAGADNEQFF
TRBJ2-1 | TRBV7-2 | - | - | TGTGCCAGCAGCTTAGATTGGCCCCTCTCCTACAATGAGCAGTTCTTC | CASSLDWPLSYNEQFF